This T cell receptor beta chain was identified in a study of identical twins. The V gene lost 8 bases and the J gene lost 7 bases, with 10 bases spanning the gap. CDR1 and CDR2 from the germline V gene are MDHEN and SYDVKM. This CDR3 region has 11 residues. Using its own MiXCR run on the 5' RACE reads, TCRdb lists one record per CDR3 protein. The table lists 400,000 or so distinct CDR3 sequences, approximately 10% of them singletons, with approximately 9.3% in the top ten. Details on this clonotype: Its antigen is not known.

General study results and limits: The study found that models underestimated out-of-frame TCR alpha sharing in monozygotic twins.

The clonotype comes from a woman between 50 and 59 years old in good health. What was sequenced was naive T cells sorted from blood. The J gene is TRBJ2-3, the V gene TRBV28; D may be TRBD1 (6 bases). CDR3 coding DNA: TGTGCCAGCCTACAGGGCAATACGCAGTATTTT. It translates to CASLQGNTQYF.